This TCR beta chain stems from a study of blood T cell repertoires in COVID-19. In the study overall: The United States, Italy and Spain provided the acute and convalescent COVID-19 samples.

How the authors handled the data: Amplification with reference gene primers provided the estimates of nucleated cell counts. Sequenced by immunoSEQ multiplex PCR; TCRdb stores in-frame clones only, minus some. Clone size and V and J calls were adopted from that table, with D and trimming inferred from the DNA. The sample has around 150,000 clones, 88% seen once. The CDR3 extends over 15 amino acids. The V gene end was trimmed by 1 base and the J gene end by 5 bases; junction bases not matched to a gene: 8. The germline CDR1 and CDR2 sequences are SGHRS and YFSETQ. The sequencing sample was made of peripheral blood. This clonotype was sampled from a man between 50 and 59 years old with active or convalescent COVID-19. The rearrangement uses TRBV5-1 and TRBJ2-7; 8 nucleotides align to TRBD2. The CDR3 region is CASSLSGSRRNEQYF. The CDR3, as DNA: TGCGCCAGCAGCTTGAGCGGGAGCCGGAGGAACGAGCAGTACTTC.